This T cell receptor beta chain was documented in a study of T cell responses to AZD1222 COVID-19 vaccine. Points from the study as a whole: Seropositivity was recorded at baseline in only a handful of AZD1222 recipients.

Points on this clone: The antigen is not known. One end of the junction is discordant with germline, which a read error may explain.

The table came from immunoSEQ multiplex PCR; TCRdb's copy has only in-frame clones and leaves some out. This table holds more than 150,000 clones, over 80% found once. There are 11 residues in the CDR3. The source of this sequence is an adult in good health. This chain connects TRBV5-7 to TRBJ2-3, with a weak D call TRBD2 (5 bases). TRBV5-7 is flagged as an ORF with uncertain function. The source material was peripheral blood, sampled on day 0 of AZD1222 vaccination. In DNA form, the CDR3 reads TGCGTCAGAGGGCCGAAGGATACGCAGTATTTT. Encoded protein: CVRGPKDTQYF.